These 9 T cell receptor beta chains came from one sample sequenced in a study of blood T cell repertoires in COVID-19. Sequenced by immunoSEQ multiplex PCR; TCRdb stores in-frame clones only, minus some. This table has approximately 50,000 clones, more than 75% appearing once. The specimen was peripheral blood. The receptors shown here come from a man aged 50 to 59 with active COVID-19.

J is TRBJ2-6 and V is TRBV29-1; D may be TRBD1 (6 bases). With 8 bases removed from V and 2 bases from J, the gap between germline ends came to 10 bases. The V gene's germline CDR1 is SQVTM and CDR2 ANQGSEA. The CDR3 runs to 13 residues. The CDR3 here is CSCYRAGANVLTF. The CDR3 coding sequence is TGCAGCTGCTACAGGGCTGGGGCCAACGTCCTGACTTTC.

The chain employs TRBV7-2 and TRBJ2-5; weak D call: TRBD2 (5 bases). Trimming stripped 3 bases from V and 5 bases from J, with 13 bases between. Germline V gives CDR1 SGHTA, CDR2 FQGNSA. The CDR3 covers 14 residues. The CDR3 region is CASSFAGPGETQYF. The CDR3, as DNA: TGTGCCAGCAGCTTTGCGGGTCCGGGGGAGACCCAGTACTTC. The complete variable domain, with remaining parts taken from reference TRBV7-2 and TRBJ2-5, reads GAGVSQSPSNKVTEKGKDVELRCDPISGHTALYWYRQSLGQGLEFLIYFQGNSAPDKSGLPSDRFSAERTGGSVSTLTIQRTQQEDSAVYLCASSFAGPGETQYFGPGTRLLVL.

The DNA for the CDR3 is TGTGCCTGGAGTGTACCCTCTCCGGCCTACAATGAGCAGTTCTTC. It codes for CAWSVPSPAYNEQFF. The gene calls are TRBV30 and TRBJ2-1; D unclear. Between the trimmed V and J ends, which lost 0 bases and 2 bases, there was a span of 11 bases. This CDR3 has 15 amino acids. The germline gives CDR1 GTSNPN, CDR2 SVGIG (reference sequence).

V is TRBV30 and J is TRBJ2-5, with D tentatively TRBD1 (5 bases). In germline, CDR1 is GTSNPN, CDR2 SVGIG (reference sequence). CDR3 length: 12 residues. Trimming shortened V by 5 bases and J by 5 bases, and 12 bases separated the two germline ends. CDR3 amino acids: CAWGQGSETQYF. The CDR3 DNA follows: TGTGCCTGGGGTCAGGGCAGCGAGACCCAGTACTTC.

The genes are TRBV30 and TRBJ1-2; D possibly corresponds to TRBD1 (6 bases). The CDR3 runs to 14 residues. The V end was cut by 4 bases, the J end by 4 bases, with 16 bases between. The V gene's germline CDR1 is GTSNPN and CDR2 SVGIG (reference sequence). CDR3 DNA sequence: TGTGCCTGGACTCTGAGGGGGACGCTCTATGGCTACACCTTC. Encoded protein: CAWTLRGTLYGYTF.

CDR3 DNA sequence: TGTGCCAGCAGTGTACTCACTGAAGCTTTCTTT. Amino acid sequence: CASSVLTEAFF. The J gene is TRBJ1-1, the V gene TRBV2; unclear D gene. Germline V gene lookup returns CDR1 SNHLY and CDR2 FYNNEI. The CDR3 spans 11 residues. V lost 4 bases, J lost 4 bases, and 4 bases lay in between.

V is TRBV5-1 and J is TRBJ2-2; the match to TRBD2 covers 10 bases. Unmatched junction bases numbered 4, after V lost 1 base and J lost 7 bases. CDR3 length: 15 residues. Germline lookup yields CDR1 SGHRS and CDR2 YFSETQ. The CDR3 protein is CASSLRLAGVGELFF. CDR3 nucleotide sequence: TGCGCCAGCAGCTTGCGTCTAGCGGGAGTCGGGGAGCTGTTTTTT.

J is TRBJ1-1 and V is TRBV18; D gene uncertain. V lost 8 bases and J 3 bases, leaving 25 bases between the germline ends. This CDR3 is 17 amino acids long. From germline, CDR1 is KGHSH and CDR2 LQKENI. Here the CDR3 DNA reads TGTGCCAGCCCGCTTGAGGGCCGAGGTCTTTGGGACACTGAAGCTTTCTTT. Its translation: CASPLEGRGLWDTEAFF.

This clone was seen at least ten times. The same CDR3 is also encoded by other DNA sequences in this sample. The chain is built from TRBV7-9 and TRBJ2-7, with a possible D match to TRBD1 (6 bases). Germline V gene sequence: CDR1 SEHNR, CDR2 FQNEAQ (reference sequence). CDR3 length: 13 residues. The ends were cut back, 4 bases at V and 4 bases at J, with 11 bases in the middle. The CDR3 is CASSSGTPYEQYF. The CDR3, as DNA: TGTGCCAGCAGCTCCGGGACACCTTACGAGCAGTACTTC.